This T cell receptor (beta chain) came from a study of shared clonotypes between healthy human individuals (dated by TCRdb to 2018 to 2021). In the study overall: The cohort comprised a couple of women and three men aged 18 to 49 years. The study deeply sequenced blood TCR repertoires of five healthy adults to estimate repertoire size and the extent of clonotype sharing between individuals. Each donor's leukapheresis produced roughly between roughly 0.85 and 9 billion PBMCs. Per donor, three plates each were used for CD4 naive and CD4 memory, two for CD8 naive, and one for CD8 memory. To increase sequencing depth and limit assay-specific biases, TCR repertoire library preparation and sequencing were carried out by different laboratories using diverse techniques. The paper's findings and limits, for the study overall: Sharing across several donors was observed for roughly 5.4% of naive CD4, 3.5% of naive CD8, 2% to 2.5% of memory CD4, and about 0.4% of memory CD8 clonotypes. Because the study included only a small number of donors, the genetic and exposure-history diversity represented was limited. Estimated clonotype richness was generally larger for naive than for memory subsets. Sampling was limited to blood, and TCR repertoires in tissue likely differ from TCR repertoires in blood. Based on pairwise subsampling, the degree of clonotype sharing among donors was expected to be affected by sequencing depth. Compared with non-shared clonotypes, clonotypes shared by all four sorted-subset donors had higher generation probabilities. Incomplete sequencing was indicated by rarefaction of sorted-subset datasets, despite the large sequencing depth.

Including the terminal cysteine and phenylalanine, the CDR3 comprises 14 residues. The sequence is cut down to CDR3 DNA, 42 bases in frame from base 1. The germline V gene gives CDR1 as MNHEY and CDR2 as SVGAGI. V sheds 2 bases and J sheds 5 bases, leaving 10 bases between their ends. Using the deep immunoSEQ assay, TCR CDR3 regions were amplified from genomic DNA by multiplex PCR. For each cell subset, the extracted genomic DNA was distributed evenly across all wells of several immunoSEQ 96-well plates, and each plate served as one replicate. For sorted subsets, each replicate PCR was loaded with 200 to 250 ng genomic DNA, equivalent to 25,000 to 30,000 T cell genomes. The purified libraries were quantified using a Qubit 3.0 fluorometer, sized with a Bioanalyzer 2100, and then quantified again using the KAPA Library Quantification kit. Every immunoSEQ 96-well plate was sequenced on a separate single-read 150-cycle Illumina NextSeq 550 flow cell. In the original analysis: Because the immunoSEQ output included only junctional sequences and no quality scores, the filtering could not be the same as the filtering used for full-length reads. Sequences were annotated with PyIR, a Python wrapper for IgBLAST v1.9, using IMGT germline references to assign V/J genes and CDR3. Reads were removed for weak V/J assignments (E-value above 1e-6), missing CDR3, stop codons, out-of-frame junctions, or ambiguous translated residues. V3J clonotypes were defined as sequences sharing an identical inferred V gene, J gene, and CDR3 amino acid sequence. To compute the percentage overlap between repertoires, the number of shared unique clonotypes was divided by the size of the smaller repertoire. Richness of each repertoire was evaluated using RTK rarefaction, the Chao1 estimator, and Recon v2.1 estimates of unobserved clonotypes. Generation probabilities were computed with OLGA for all TCRbeta clonotypes obtained by the gDNA method from several donors. TCRdb obtained this table from immuneACCESS and retained in-frame rearrangements with V and J assigned. These tables miss some clones; where compared with another copy, unresolved V genes account for less than half of the shortfall, and the remainder is unexplained. For V, J and clone size, that table is used; D and trimming come from the DNA. The sample includes nearly 2 million clones, with roughly 95% observed a single time. Roughly 1% of the sample is held by the ten biggest clonotypes.

CD8 naive samples were obtained by positive selection for CCR7 among CD45RO-negative cells, yielding a CD45RA+CCR7+ population from which TemRA cells were excluded. The donors were healthy, HIV-negative adults who had no recently reported acute infections or vaccinations. Every donor was a Caucasian adult living in Nashville, Tennessee, USA. After blood collection by leukapheresis, PBMCs were isolated using Ficoll-Histopaque density gradient centrifugation and then cryopreserved in the vapor phase of liquid nitrogen. Analytical flow cytometry was used to check the purity and quantity of every magnetically sorted T cell population. Each sorted fraction had its genomic DNA isolated and then quantified by UV absorbance on a Nanodrop 2000c. With regard to this clone: Its antigen is still unknown. Within one base of it there is no much larger clone, and no base qualities were kept. Additional DNA sequences in this sample encode the identical CDR3.

This clonotype was sampled from a man younger than 35 in good health. The specimen sequenced was naive CD8+ T cells sorted from blood. Explained via the paper, the cell subset or site label denotes: CD45RA+CCR7+. The chain is made from TRBV6-5 and TRBJ1-5; the D gene identity is not certain. The DNA is as follows: TGTGCCAGCAGTTACCGCGAAGGGTATCAGCCCCAGCATTTT. Translated, this gives CASSYREGYQPQHF.